This T cell receptor beta chain is drawn from a study of cytotoxic CD8 clonotypes in ibrutinib-treated CLL. About the study: Outcomes included some 24 partial and 2 complete responses; after median around 65 months, roughly 15 stayed remitted and roughly twelve progressed. Sequenced samples delivered averages of roughly 250,000 productive templates and 80,000 to 100,000 productive rearrangements. Whole-study findings and limits: Public clonotypes were rare and shrank or held steady on treatment.

This CDR3 is 16 amino acids long. V shed 4 bases, J shed 1 base, and the junction held 6 bases outside the gene matches. Per the germline V gene, CDR1 is MGHRA and CDR2 is YSYEKL. In regard to this clone: Antigen unknown.

Sequenced by immunoSEQ multiplex PCR; TCRdb stores in-frame clones only, minus some. The sample contains approximately 320,000 clones, over 60% of which appear only once. This TCR was sampled from a human donor with chronic lymphocytic leukemia. This chain links TRBV4-1 with TRBJ2-3; 9 bases are a match to TRBD1. This specimen was PBMCs, taken after 36 months of ibrutinib treatment. CDR3 region: CASSLRTGARTDTQYF. For the CDR3, the DNA is TGCGCCAGCAGCCTTCGGACAGGGGCCCGCACAGATACGCAGTATTTT.